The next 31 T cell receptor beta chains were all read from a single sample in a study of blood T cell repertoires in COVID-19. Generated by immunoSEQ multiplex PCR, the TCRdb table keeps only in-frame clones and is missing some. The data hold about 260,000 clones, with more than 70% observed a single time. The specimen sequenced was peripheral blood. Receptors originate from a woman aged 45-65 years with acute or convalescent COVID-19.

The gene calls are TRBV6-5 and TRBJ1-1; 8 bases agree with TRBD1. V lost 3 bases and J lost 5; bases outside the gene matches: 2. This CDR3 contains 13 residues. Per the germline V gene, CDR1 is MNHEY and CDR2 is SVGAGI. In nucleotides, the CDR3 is TGTGCCAGCAGTTATGGACAGGGAACTGAAGCTTTCTTT. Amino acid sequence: CASSYGQGTEAFF.

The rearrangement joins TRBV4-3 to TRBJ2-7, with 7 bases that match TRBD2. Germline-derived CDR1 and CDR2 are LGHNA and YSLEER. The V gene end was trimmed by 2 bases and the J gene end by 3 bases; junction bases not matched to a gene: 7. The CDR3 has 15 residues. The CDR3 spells CASSQRGERDYEQYF. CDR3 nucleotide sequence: TGCGCCAGCAGCCAACGTGGGGAGCGGGACTACGAGCAGTACTTC.

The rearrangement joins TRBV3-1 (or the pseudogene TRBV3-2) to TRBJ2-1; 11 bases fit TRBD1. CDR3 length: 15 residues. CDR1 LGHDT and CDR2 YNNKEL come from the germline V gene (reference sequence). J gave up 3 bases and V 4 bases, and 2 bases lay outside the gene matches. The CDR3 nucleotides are TGTGCCAGCAGCCCCGGGACAGGGGGCTACAATGAGCAGTTCTTC. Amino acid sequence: CASSPGTGGYNEQFF.

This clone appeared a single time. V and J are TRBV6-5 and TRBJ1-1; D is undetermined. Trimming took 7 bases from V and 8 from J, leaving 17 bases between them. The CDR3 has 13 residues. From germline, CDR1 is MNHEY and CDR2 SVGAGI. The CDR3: CASNPGFREEAFF. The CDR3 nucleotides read TGTGCCAGCAATCCGGGATTTAGAGAGGAAGCTTTCTTT.

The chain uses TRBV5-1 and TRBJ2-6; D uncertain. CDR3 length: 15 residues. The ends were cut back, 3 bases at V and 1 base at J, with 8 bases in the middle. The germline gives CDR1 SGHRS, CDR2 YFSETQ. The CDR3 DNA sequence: TGCGCCAGCAGCTGGCAGGCTTCTGGGGCCAACGTCCTGACTTTC. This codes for CASSWQASGANVLTF. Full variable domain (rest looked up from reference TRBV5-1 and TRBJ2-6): KAGVTQTPRYLIKTRGQQVTLSCSPISGHRSVSWYQQTPGQGLQFLFEYFSETQRNKGNFPGRFSGRQFSNSRSEMNVSTLELGDSALYLCASSWQASGANVLTFGAGSRLTVL.

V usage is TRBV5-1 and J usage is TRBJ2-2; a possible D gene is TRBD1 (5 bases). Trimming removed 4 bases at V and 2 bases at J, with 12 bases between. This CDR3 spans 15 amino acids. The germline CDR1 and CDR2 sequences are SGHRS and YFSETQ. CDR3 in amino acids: CASSPFDSNTGELFF. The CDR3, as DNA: TGCGCCAGCAGCCCCTTTGACAGTAACACCGGGGAGCTGTTTTTT.

DNA for the CDR3: TGTGTCAGAAGCCTTCCCGAGCAGTACTTC. Translated, it gives CVRSLPEQYF. V usage is TRBV7-5 and J usage is TRBJ2-7; TRBD2, the table's D call, was not compared with the DNA. TRBV7-5 is shown as a pseudogene. The CDR3 is made up of 10 amino acids.

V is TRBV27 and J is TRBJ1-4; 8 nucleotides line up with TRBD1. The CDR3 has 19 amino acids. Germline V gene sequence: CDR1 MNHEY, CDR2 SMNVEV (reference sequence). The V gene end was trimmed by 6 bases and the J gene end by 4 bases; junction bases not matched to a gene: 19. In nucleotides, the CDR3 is TGTGCCAGCAGAAGGGGCCGGGACAGGACGTTTCTTAGTAATGAAAAACTGTTTTTT. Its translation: CASRRGRDRTFLSNEKLFF.

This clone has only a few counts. CDR3: CASSAPGTSNTGELFF. CDR3 bases: TGTGCCAGCAGCGCCCCCGGGACTTCGAACACCGGGGAGCTGTTTTTT. The chain recombines TRBV5-4 with TRBJ2-2; TRBD2 is a possible D gene (6 bases). There are 16 residues in the CDR3. From germline, CDR1 is SGHNT and CDR2 YYREEE (reference sequence). Deletions cut 4 bases from V and 0 bases from J, with 13 bases between.

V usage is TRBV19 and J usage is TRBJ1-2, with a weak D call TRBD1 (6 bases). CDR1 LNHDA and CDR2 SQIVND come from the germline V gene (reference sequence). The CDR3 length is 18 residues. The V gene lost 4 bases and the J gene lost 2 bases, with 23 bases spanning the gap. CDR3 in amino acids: CASSTPLDPTGSNYGYTF. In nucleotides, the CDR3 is TGTGCCAGTAGTACTCCTCTTGACCCGACAGGATCCAACTATGGCTACACCTTC.

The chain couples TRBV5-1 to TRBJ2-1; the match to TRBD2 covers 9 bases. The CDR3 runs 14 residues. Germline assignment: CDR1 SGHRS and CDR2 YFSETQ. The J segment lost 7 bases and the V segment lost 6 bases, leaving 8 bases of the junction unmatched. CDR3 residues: CASTPGTSQNEQFF. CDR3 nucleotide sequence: TGCGCCAGCACCCCCGGGACTAGCCAGAATGAGCAGTTCTTC.

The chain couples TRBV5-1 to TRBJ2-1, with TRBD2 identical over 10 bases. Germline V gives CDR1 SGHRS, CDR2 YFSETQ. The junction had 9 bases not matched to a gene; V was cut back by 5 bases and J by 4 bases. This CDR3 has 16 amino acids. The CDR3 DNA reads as TGCGCCAGCAGGCCAGGGACTAGCGAAGAATACAATGAGCAGTTCTTC. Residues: CASRPGTSEEYNEQFF.

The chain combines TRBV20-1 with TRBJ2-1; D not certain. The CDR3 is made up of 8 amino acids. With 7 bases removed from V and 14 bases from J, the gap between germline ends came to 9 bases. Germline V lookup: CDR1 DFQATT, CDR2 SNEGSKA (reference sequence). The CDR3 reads CSVESEFF. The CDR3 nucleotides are TGCAGTGTAGAGTCCGAGTTCTTC.

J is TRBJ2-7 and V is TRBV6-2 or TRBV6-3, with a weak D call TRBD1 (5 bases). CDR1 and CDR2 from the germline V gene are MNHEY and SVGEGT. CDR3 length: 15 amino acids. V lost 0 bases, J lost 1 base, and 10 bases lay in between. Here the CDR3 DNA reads TGTGCCAGCAGTTACTCGAGACAGTTTTCCTACGAGCAGTACTTC. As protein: CASSYSRQFSYEQYF.

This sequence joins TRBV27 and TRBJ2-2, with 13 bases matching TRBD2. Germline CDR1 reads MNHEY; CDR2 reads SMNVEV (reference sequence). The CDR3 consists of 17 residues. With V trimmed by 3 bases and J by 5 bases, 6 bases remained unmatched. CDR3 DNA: TGTGCCAGCAGTTTCCCACGGACTAGCGGGAGAACCGGGGAGCTGTTTTTT. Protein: CASSFPRTSGRTGELFF.

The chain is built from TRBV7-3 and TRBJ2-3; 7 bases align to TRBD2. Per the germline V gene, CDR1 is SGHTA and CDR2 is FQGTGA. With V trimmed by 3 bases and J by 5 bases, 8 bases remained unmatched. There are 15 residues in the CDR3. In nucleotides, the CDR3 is TGTGCCAGCAGCTTTAAGGGAGGGCCTGTAGATACGCAGTATTTT. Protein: CASSFKGGPVDTQYF.

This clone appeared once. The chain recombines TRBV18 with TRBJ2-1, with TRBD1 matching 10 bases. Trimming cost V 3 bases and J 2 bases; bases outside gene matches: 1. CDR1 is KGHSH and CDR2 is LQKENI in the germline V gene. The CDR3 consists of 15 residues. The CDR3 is CASSPGTGAYNEQFF. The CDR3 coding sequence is TGTGCCAGCTCACCTGGGACAGGGGCCTACAATGAGCAGTTCTTC.

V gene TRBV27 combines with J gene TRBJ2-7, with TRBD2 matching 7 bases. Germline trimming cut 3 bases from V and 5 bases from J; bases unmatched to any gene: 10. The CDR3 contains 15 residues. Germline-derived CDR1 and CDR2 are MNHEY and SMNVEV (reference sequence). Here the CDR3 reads CASSFFPGTNDEQYF. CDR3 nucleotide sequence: TGTGCCAGCAGTTTCTTCCCCGGGACTAACGACGAGCAGTACTTC.

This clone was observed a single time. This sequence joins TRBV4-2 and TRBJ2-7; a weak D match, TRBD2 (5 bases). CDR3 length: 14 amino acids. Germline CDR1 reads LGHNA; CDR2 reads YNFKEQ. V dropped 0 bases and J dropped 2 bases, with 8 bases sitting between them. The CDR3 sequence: CASSQDTGTYEQYF. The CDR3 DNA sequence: TGTGCCAGCAGCCAAGATACGGGGACCTACGAGCAGTACTTC.

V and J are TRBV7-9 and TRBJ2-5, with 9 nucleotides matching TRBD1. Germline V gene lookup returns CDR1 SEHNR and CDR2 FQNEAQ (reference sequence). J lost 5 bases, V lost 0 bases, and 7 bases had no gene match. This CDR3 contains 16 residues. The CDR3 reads CASSLADRGILETQYF. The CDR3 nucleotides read TGTGCCAGCAGCTTAGCCGACAGGGGGATTTTGGAGACCCAGTACTTC.

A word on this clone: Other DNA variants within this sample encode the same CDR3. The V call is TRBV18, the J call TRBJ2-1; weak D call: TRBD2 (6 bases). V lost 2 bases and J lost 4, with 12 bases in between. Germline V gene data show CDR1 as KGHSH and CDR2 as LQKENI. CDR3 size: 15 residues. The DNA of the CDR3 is TGTGCCAGCTCACCAGGATTAGCGGATTACAATGAGCAGTTCTTC. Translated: CASSPGLADYNEQFF.

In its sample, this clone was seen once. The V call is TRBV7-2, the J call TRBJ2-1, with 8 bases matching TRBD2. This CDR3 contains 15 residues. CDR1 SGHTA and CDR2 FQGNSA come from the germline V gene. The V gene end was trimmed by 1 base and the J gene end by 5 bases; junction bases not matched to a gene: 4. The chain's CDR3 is CASSLVSGTNNEQFF. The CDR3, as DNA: TGTGCCAGCAGCTTAGTTAGCGGGACGAACAATGAGCAGTTCTTC.

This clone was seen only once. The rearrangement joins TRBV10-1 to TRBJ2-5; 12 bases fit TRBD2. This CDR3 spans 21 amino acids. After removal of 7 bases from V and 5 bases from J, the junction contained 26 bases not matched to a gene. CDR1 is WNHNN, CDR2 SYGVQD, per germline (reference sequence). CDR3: CASNTGWASSSGRAHGETQYF. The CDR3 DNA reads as TGCGCCAGCAACACAGGGTGGGCTAGCTCTAGCGGGAGGGCGCATGGGGAGACCCAGTACTTC.

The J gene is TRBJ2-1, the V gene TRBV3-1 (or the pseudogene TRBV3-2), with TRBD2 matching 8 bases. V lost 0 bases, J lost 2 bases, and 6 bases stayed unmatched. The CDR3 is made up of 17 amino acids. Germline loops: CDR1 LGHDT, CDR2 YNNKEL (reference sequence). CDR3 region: CASSQDGIAGTYNEQFF. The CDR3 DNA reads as TGTGCCAGCAGCCAAGATGGGATAGCGGGGACCTACAATGAGCAGTTCTTC.

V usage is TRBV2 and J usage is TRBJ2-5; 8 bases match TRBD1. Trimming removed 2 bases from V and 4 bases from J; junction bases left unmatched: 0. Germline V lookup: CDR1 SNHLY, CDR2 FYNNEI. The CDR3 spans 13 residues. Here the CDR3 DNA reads TGTGCCAGCAGTGAAACAGGGGGAGAGACCCAGTACTTC. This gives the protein CASSETGGETQYF. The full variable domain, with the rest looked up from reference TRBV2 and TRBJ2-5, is EPEVTQTPSHQVTQMGQEVILRCVPISNHLYFYWYRQILGQKVEFLVSFYNNEISEKSEIFDDQFSVERPDGSNFTLKIRSTKLEDSAMYFCASSETGGETQYFGPGTRLLVL.

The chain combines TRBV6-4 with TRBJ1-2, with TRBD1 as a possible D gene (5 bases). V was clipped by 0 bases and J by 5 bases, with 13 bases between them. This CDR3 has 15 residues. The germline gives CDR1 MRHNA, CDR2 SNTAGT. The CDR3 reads CASSDSGGPGYGYTF. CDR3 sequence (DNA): TGTGCCAGCAGTGACTCGGGGGGTCCTGGGTATGGCTACACCTTC.

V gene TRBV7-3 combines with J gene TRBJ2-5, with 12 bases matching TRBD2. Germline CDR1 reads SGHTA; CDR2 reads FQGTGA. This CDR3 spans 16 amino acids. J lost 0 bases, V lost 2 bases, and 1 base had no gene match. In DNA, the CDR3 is TGTGCCAGCAGCTTAGGGACTAGCGGGCACCAAGAGACCCAGTACTTC. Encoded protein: CASSLGTSGHQETQYF.

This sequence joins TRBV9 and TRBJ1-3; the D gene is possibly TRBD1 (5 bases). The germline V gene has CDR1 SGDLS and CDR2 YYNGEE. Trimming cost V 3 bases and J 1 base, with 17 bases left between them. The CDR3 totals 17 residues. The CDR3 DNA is TGTGCCAGCAGCGCGGAAGGAGAGGAGGGGTCTGGAAACACCATATATTTT. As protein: CASSAEGEEGSGNTIYF. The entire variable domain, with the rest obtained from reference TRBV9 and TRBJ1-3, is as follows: DSGVTQTPKHLITATGQRVTLRCSPRSGDLSVYWYQQSLDQGLQFLIQYYNGEERAKGNILERFSAQQFPDLHSELNLSSLELGDSALYFCASSAEGEEGSGNTIYFGEGSWLTVV.

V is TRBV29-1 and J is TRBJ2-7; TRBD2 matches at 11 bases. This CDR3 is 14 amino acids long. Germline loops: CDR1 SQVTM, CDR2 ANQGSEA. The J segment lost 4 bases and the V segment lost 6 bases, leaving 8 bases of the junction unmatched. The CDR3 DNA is TGCAGCGTGGGAGGCGGACTAGCGGGTTACGAGCAGTACTTC. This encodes CSVGGGLAGYEQYF.

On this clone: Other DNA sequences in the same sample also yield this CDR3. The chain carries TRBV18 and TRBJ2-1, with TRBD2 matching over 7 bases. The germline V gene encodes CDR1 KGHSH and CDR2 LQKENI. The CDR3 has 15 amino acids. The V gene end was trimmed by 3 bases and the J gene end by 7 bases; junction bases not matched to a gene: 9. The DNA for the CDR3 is TGTGCCAGCTCACCTCGGGCGGGAGTTAGTAATGAGCAGTTCTTC. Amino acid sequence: CASSPRAGVSNEQFF.

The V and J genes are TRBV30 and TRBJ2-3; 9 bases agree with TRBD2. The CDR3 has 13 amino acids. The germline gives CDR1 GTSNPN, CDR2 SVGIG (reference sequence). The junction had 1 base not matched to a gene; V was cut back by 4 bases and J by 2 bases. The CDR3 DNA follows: TGTGCCTGGACTAGCGGGGCCACAGATACGCAGTATTTT. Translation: CAWTSGATDTQYF.